This T cell receptor beta chain was retrieved from a study of siplizumab effects on memory and regulatory T cells. General study points: Alloreactive sequences from unstimulated CD4+ memory cells fell significantly with siplizumab.

Per individual sample, approximately 91,000 TCR templates were assayed. Assay used: immunoSEQ multiplex PCR; TCRdb lists only in-frame clones, some missing. The table records fewer than 85,000 clones, about 95% of them present only once. A remark on this clone: Its antigen is not known.

Looked up from germline, CDR1 is SGHTA and CDR2 is FQGTGA. Trimming took 5 bases from V and 5 from J; bases not matched to a gene: 9. CDR3 size: 15 residues. The rearrangement links TRBV7-3 to TRBJ2-1, with TRBD2 identical over 7 bases. The source of this sequence is a human donor in good health. Material for sequencing was CD8+ T cells sorted from blood. CDR3 residues: CASSAMPSGHNEQFF. The CDR3 bases are TGTGCCAGCAGCGCGATGCCTAGCGGCCACAATGAGCAGTTCTTC.